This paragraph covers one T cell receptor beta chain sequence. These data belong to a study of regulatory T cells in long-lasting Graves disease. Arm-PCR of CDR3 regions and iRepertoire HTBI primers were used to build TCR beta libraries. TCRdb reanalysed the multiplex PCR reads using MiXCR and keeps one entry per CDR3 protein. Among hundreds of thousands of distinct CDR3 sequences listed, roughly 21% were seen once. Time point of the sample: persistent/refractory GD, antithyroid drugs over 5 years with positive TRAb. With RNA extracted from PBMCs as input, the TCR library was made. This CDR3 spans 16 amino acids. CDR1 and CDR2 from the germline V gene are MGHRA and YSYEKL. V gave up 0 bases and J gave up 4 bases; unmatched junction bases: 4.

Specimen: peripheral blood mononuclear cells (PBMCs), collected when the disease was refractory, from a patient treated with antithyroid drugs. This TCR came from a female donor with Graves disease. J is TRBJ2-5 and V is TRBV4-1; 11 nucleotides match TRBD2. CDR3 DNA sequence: TGCGCCAGCAGCCAAGACCTAGCGGGAGGAGGAGAGACCCAGTACTTC. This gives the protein CASSQDLAGGGETQYF.